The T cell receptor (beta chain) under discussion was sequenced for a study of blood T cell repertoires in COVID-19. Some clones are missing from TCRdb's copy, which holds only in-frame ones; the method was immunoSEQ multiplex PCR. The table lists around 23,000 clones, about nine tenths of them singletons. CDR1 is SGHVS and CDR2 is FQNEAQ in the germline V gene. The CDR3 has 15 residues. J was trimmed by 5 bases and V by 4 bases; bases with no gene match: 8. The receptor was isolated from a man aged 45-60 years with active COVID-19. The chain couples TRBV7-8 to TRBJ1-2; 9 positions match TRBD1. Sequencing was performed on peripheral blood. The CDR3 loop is CASSSRGQGVYGYTF. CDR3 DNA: TGTGCCAGCAGCTCCCGGGGACAGGGTGTGTATGGCTACACCTTC.